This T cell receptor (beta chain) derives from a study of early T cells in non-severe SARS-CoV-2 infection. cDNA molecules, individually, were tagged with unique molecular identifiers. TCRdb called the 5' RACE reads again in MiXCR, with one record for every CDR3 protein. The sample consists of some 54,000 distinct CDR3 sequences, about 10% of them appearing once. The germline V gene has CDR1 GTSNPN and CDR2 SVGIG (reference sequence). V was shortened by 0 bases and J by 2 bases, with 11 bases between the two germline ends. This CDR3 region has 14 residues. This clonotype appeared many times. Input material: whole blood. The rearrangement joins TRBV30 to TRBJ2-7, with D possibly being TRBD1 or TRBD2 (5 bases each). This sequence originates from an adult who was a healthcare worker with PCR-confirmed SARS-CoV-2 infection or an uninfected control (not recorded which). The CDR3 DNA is TGTGCCTGGAGTGTAGGGCAGGGACCCTACGAGCAGTACTTC. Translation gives CAWSVGQGPYEQYF.